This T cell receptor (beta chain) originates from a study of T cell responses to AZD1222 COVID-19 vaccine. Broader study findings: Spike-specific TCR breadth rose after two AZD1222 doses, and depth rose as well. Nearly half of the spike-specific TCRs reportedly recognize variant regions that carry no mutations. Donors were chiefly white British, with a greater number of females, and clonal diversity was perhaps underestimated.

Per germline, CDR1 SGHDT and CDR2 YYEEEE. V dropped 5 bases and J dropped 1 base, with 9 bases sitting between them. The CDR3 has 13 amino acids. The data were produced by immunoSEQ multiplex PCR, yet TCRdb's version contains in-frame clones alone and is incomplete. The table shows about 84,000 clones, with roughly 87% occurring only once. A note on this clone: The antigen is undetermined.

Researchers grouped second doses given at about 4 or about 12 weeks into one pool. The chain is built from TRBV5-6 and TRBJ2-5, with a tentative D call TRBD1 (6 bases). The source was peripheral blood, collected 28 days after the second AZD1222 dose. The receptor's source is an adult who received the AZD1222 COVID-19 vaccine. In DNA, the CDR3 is TGTGCCAGCAGGAACAGGGCCCAAGAGACCCAGTACTTC. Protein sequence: CASRNRAQETQYF. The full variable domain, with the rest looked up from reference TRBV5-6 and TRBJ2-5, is DAGVTQSPTHLIKTRGQQVTLRCSPKSGHDTVSWYQQALGQGPQFIFQYYEEEERQRGNFPDRFSGHQFPNYSSELNVNALLLGDSALYLCASRNRAQETQYFGPGTRLLVL.